The T cell receptor (beta chain) under discussion was sequenced for a study of T cells in Graves' hyperthyroidism and ophthalmopathy. Study-level information: Peripheral blood was obtained at initial diagnosis, preceding any treatment. Study-wide results and caveats: The blood repertoire included most of the expanded thyroid clonotypes above 0.001.

Germline loops: CDR1 MNHEY, CDR2 SVGEGT. The length of the CDR3 is 11 residues. The V and J ends lost 0 bases and 10 bases respectively, with 4 bases between them. This clonotype was detected ten times or more. What it recognizes is unknown. Template material for amplifying TCR beta CDR3 regions consisted of RNA transcripts. HTBI primers were used for first-round RT-PCR of the TCR CDR3. TCRdb fed the multiplex PCR reads into MiXCR, producing one record per CDR3 protein. The repertoire holds some 560,000 distinct CDR3 sequences, 15% to 19% seen once, with approximately 7% in the top ten. The chain joins TRBV6-2 or TRBV6-3 to TRBJ2-1; no firm D call. The sequenced sample was blood. The sequence was obtained from a woman aged 30 to 39 with Graves' hyperthyroidism. The CDR3 sequence: CASSYSSEQFF. DNA of the CDR3: TGTGCCAGCAGTTACTCAAGCGAGCAGTTCTTC.